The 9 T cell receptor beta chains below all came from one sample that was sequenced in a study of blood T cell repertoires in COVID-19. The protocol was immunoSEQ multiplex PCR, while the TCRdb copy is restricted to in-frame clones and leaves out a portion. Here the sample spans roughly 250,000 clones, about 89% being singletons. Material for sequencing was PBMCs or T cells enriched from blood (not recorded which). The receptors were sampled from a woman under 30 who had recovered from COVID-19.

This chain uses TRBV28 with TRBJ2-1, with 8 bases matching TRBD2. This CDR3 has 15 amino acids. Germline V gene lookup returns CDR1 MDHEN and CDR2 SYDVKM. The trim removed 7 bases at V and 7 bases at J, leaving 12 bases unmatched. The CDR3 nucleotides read TGTGCCAGCACTTTGCGGGAGGCGAACTGGAATGAGCAGTTCTTC. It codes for CASTLREANWNEQFF. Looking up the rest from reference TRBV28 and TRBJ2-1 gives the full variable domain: DVKVTQSSRYLVKRTGEKVFLECVQDMDHENMFWYRQDPGLGLRLIYFSYDVKMKEKGDIPEGYSVSREKKERFSLILESASTNQTSMYLCASTLREANWNEQFFGPGTRLTVL.

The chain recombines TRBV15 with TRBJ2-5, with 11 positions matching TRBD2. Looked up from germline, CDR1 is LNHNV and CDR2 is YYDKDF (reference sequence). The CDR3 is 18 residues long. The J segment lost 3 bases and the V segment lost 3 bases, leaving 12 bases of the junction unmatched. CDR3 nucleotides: TGTGCCACCAGCAGCCTCCCGGAGGCTAGCGGGGGGAAAGAGACCCAGTACTTC. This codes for CATSSLPEASGGKETQYF.

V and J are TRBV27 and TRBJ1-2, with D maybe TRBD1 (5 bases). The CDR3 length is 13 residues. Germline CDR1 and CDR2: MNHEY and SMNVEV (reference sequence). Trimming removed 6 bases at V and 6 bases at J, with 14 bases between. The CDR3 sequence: CASSLGGENGYTF. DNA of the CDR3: TGTGCCAGCAGCCTGGGAGGGGAGAATGGCTACACCTTC.

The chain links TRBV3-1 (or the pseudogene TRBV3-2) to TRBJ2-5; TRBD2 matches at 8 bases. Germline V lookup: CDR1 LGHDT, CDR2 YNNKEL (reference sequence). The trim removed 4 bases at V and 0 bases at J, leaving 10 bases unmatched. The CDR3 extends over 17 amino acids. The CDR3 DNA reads TGTGCCAGCAGCCTGTTATCTAGCGGGCCGTACCAAGAGACCCAGTACTTC. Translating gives CASSLLSSGPYQETQYF.

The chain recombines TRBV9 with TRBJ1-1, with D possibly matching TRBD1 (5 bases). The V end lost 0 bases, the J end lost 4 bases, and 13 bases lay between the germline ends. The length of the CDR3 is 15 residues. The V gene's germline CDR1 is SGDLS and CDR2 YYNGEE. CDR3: CASSVAPGVGTEAFF. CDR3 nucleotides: TGTGCCAGCAGCGTAGCTCCGGGGGTGGGCACTGAAGCTTTCTTT.

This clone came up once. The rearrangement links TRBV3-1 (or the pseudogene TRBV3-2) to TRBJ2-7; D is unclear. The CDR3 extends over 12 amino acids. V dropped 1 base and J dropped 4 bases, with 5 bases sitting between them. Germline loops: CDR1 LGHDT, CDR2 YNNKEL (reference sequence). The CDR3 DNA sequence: TGTGCCAGCAGCCAAGTCCGTTACGAGCAGTACTTC. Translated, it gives CASSQVRYEQYF.

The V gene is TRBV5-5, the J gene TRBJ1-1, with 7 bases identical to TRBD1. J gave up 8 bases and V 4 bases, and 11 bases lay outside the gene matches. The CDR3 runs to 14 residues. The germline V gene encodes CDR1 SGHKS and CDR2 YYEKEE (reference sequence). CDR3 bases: TGTGCCAGCAGCCCTCAGGGGGGTATTTCCGAAGCTTTCTTT. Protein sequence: CASSPQGGISEAFF.

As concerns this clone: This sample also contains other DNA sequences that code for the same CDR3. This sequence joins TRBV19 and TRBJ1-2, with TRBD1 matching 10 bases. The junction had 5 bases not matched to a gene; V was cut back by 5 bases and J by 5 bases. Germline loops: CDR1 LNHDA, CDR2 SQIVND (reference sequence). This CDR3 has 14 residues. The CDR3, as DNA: TGTGCCAGTAGTCCCGGGACAGGGGATTATGGCTACACCTTC. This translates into CASSPGTGDYGYTF.

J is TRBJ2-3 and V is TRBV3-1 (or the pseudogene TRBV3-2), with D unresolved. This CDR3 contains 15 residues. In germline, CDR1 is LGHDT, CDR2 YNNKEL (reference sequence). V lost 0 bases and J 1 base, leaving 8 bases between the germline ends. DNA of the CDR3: TGTGCCAGCAGCCAAGATCCAGCGCGCACAGATACGCAGTATTTT. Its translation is CASSQDPARTDTQYF.